Following are 24 T cell receptor beta chains from one sample sequenced in a study of cytotoxic CD8 clonotypes in ibrutinib-treated CLL. The assay was immunoSEQ multiplex PCR, and TCRdb's table has in-frame clones only and misses some. This table has tens of thousands of clones, 70% to 90% appearing once. The material was PBMCs, obtained before ibrutinib treatment. The source is a human donor with chronic lymphocytic leukemia.

This rearrangement joins TRBV27 to TRBJ2-2; 7 positions match TRBD2. V gave up 5 bases and J gave up 7 bases; unmatched junction bases: 10. This CDR3 comprises 15 residues. The germline V gene encodes CDR1 MNHEY and CDR2 SMNVEV (reference sequence). The CDR3 region is CASSGLAGAYGELFF. As DNA, the CDR3 is TGTGCCAGCAGTGGTCTGGCGGGAGCTTACGGGGAGCTGTTTTTT.

This chain uses TRBV6-5 with TRBJ2-5, with 8 nucleotides matching TRBD2. CDR3 length: 14 residues. The germline V gene encodes CDR1 MNHEY and CDR2 SVGAGI. V shed 2 bases, J shed 3 bases, and the junction held 2 bases outside the gene matches. DNA for the CDR3: TGTGCCAGCAGTTACCTAGCGGGTGAAGAGACCCAGTACTTC. Encoded protein: CASSYLAGEETQYF.

The CDR3 DNA reads TGTGCCAGCAGCCCGTCCGGGACTGACTACGAGCAGTACTTC. Translating gives CASSPSGTDYEQYF. The gene calls are TRBV7-9 and TRBJ2-7, with a tentative D call TRBD2 (6 bases). Trimming took 5 bases from V and 3 from J, leaving 14 bases between them. Germline values: CDR1 SEHNR, CDR2 FQNEAQ (reference sequence). The CDR3 extends over 14 amino acids.

The chain carries TRBV12-5 and TRBJ1-2; D is possibly TRBD1 (5 bases). This CDR3 has 17 amino acids. Trimming took 6 bases from V and 7 from J, leaving 27 bases between them. The germline V gene has CDR1 LGHNT and CDR2 FRNRAP. The CDR3 spells CASGLLSGTAPSGGYTF. Written as DNA, the CDR3 is TGTGCTAGTGGCCTTCTCTCCGGGACGGCGCCTTCGGGTGGCTACACCTTC.

The rearrangement links TRBV14 to TRBJ2-1; D is undetermined. Germline CDR1 reads SGHDN; CDR2 reads FVKESK. The CDR3 totals 16 residues. Trimming pared 4 bases from V and 10 bases from J, leaving 23 bases between. The CDR3 spells CASSLSYLGRHPEQFF. CDR3 DNA: TGTGCCAGCAGCCTTTCCTATCTAGGACGACATCCCGAGCAGTTCTTC.

The genes are TRBV25-1 and TRBJ2-7; D remains unclear. Germline V gives CDR1 MGHDK, CDR2 SYGVNS. The V gene lost 1 base and the J gene lost 0 bases, with 13 bases spanning the gap. The CDR3 is made up of 16 amino acids. CDR3 loop: CASSESGGKSSYEQYF. As DNA, the CDR3 is TGTGCCAGCAGTGAATCGGGCGGAAAATCCTCCTACGAGCAGTACTTC.

The V call is TRBV28, the J call TRBJ2-7; TRBD2 matches 10 bases. V gave up 6 bases and J gave up 7 bases; unmatched junction bases: 12. The CDR3 sequence is 15 residues long. Germline lookup yields CDR1 MDHEN and CDR2 SYDVKM. Here the CDR3 DNA reads TGTGCCAGCAGAACCGAAGCGGGAGGGCCACGGGAGCAGTACTTC. It translates to CASRTEAGGPREQYF.

The rearrangement links TRBV6-5 to TRBJ1-5; 9 nucleotides align to TRBD1. CDR1 is MNHEY and CDR2 is SVGAGI in the germline V gene. This CDR3 contains 14 residues. Unmatched junction bases numbered 0, after V lost 6 bases and J lost 0 bases. In DNA, the CDR3 is TGTGCCAGCAGGGGACAGGGTAGCAATCAGCCCCAGCATTTT. Protein sequence: CASRGQGSNQPQHF.

Concerning this clone itself: A read error may produce the germline difference seen at one junction end. The chain uses TRBV5-1 and TRBJ2-5; possibly TRBD2 for D (5 bases). The CDR3 sequence is 14 residues long. Germline V gene data show CDR1 as SGHRS and CDR2 as YFSETQ. This CDR3 is CASSLTGSKETQYF. Written as DNA, the CDR3 is TGTGCCAGCAGCTTGACGGGATCTAAAGAGACCCAGTACTTC. The complete variable domain, with remaining parts taken from reference TRBV5-1 and TRBJ2-5, reads KAGVTQTPRYLIKTRGQQVTLSCSPISGHRSVSWYQQTPGQGLQFLFEYFSETQRNKGNFPGRFSGRQFSNSRSEMNVSTLELGDSALYLCASSLTGSKETQYFGPGTRLLVL.

Note on this clone: A much larger clone differs by one base, so this may be a read error. This same CDR3 is encoded by further DNA sequences in the sample. V usage is TRBV6-6 and J usage is TRBJ2-5; TRBD2 matches 14 bases. The ends lost 1 base at V and 5 bases at J; junction bases unmatched: 3. The CDR3 loop spans 16 amino acids. The germline V gene has CDR1 MNHNY and CDR2 SVGAGI (reference sequence). The CDR3 is CASSYWTSGRRETQYF. For the CDR3, the DNA is TGTGCCAGCAGTTACTGGACTAGCGGGAGGAGGGAGACCCAGTACTTC.

On this clone: At one end the junction does not follow the germline gene, possibly because of a read error. This chain uses TRBV11-2 with TRBJ2-5, with D perhaps matching TRBD1 (5 bases). Per the germline V gene, CDR1 is SGHAT and CDR2 is FQNNGV. CDR3 length: 13 residues. The CDR3 is CASSLDYGLGPNF. The CDR3 region has the DNA TGTGCCAGCAGCTTAGATTACGGTTTGGGGCCTAACTTC.

CDR3 coding DNA: TGTGCCATCAGTGGGGGAGAGACTAGCCTCACCTACGAGCAGTACTTC. Translating gives CAISGGETSLTYEQYF. V is TRBV10-3 and J is TRBJ2-7, with 7 bases fitting TRBD2. The J segment lost 2 bases and the V segment lost 4 bases, leaving 11 bases of the junction unmatched. This CDR3 contains 16 residues. Looked up from germline, CDR1 is ENHRY and CDR2 is SYGVKD.

The J gene is TRBJ1-2, the V gene TRBV5-1; TRBD1 might be the D (5 bases). V lost 4 bases, J lost 1 base, and 14 bases lay in between. The CDR3 length is 15 residues. CDR1 and CDR2 (germline): SGHRS, YFSETQ. The CDR3 loop reads CASSLDSTHNYGYTF. CDR3 nucleotides: TGCGCCAGCAGCCTAGACAGTACGCATAACTATGGCTACACCTTC.

About this clone itself: At one end, the junction sequence differs from germline, possibly due to a read error. The V call is TRBV15, the J call TRBJ2-7, with D tentatively TRBD1 (6 bases). The CDR3 totals 13 residues. Germline CDR1 LNHNV, CDR2 YYDKDF (reference sequence). The CDR3 region has the DNA TGTGCCACCAGCAGAGGGAGGCAGGGGCGATTCCACTTC. It is translated as CATSRGRQGRFHF.

The chain employs TRBV2 and TRBJ2-3; D is ambiguous. The germline gives CDR1 SNHLY, CDR2 FYNNEI. With 6 bases removed from V and 0 bases from J, the gap between germline ends came to 7 bases. This CDR3 is 13 amino acids long. The CDR3 region has the DNA TGTGCCAGCAGGGTGGCAAGCACAGATACGCAGTATTTT. As protein: CASRVASTDTQYF.

The chain couples TRBV5-8 to TRBJ2-1; 7 positions match TRBD2. The CDR3 totals 14 residues. The germline gives CDR1 SGHTS, CDR2 YDEGEE. V was pared by 3 bases and J by 1 base, with 1 base of the junction left unmatched. CDR3 sequence reads: CASSWDYSYNEQFF. The CDR3, as DNA: TGTGCCAGCAGCTGGGACTATTCCTACAATGAGCAGTTCTTC.

This clone was detected a few times. The chain combines TRBV6-4 with TRBJ1-1; tentatively, D is TRBD1 (5 bases). The CDR3 is 16 residues long. Trimming took off 6 bases at V and 1 base at J, with 18 bases between the two ends. Germline-derived CDR1 and CDR2 are MRHNA and SNTAGT. CDR3 nucleotides: TGTGCCAGCAGCTTCTCCGCGGGGCAGGCGAACACTGAAGCTTTCTTT. Its protein product is CASSFSAGQANTEAFF.

The rearrangement links TRBV4-3 to TRBJ2-1; D is unresolved. Trimming took off 0 bases at V and 5 bases at J, with 11 bases between the two ends. CDR1 is LGHNA and CDR2 is YSLEER in the germline V gene. The CDR3 runs to 15 residues. The DNA for the CDR3 is TGCGCCAGCAGCCAAGATCTCATCAGAGACAATGAGCAGTTCTTC. Amino acids: CASSQDLIRDNEQFF.

This chain connects TRBV4-3 to TRBJ1-2; unclear D gene. V was clipped by 0 bases and J by 4 bases, with 6 bases between them. There are 13 residues in the CDR3. Germline CDR1 reads LGHNA; CDR2 reads YSLEER. The DNA of the CDR3 is TGCGCCAGCAGCCAAGACCGAGCCTATGGCTACACCTTC. Amino acid sequence: CASSQDRAYGYTF.

This chain links TRBV7-8 with TRBJ2-3; D is unclear. The CDR3 runs to 12 residues. The V end was cut by 3 bases, the J end by 6 bases, with 7 bases between. The germline CDR1 and CDR2 sequences are SGHVS and FQNEAQ. The CDR3 protein is CASSFGHDTQYF. CDR3 bases: TGTGCCAGCAGCTTCGGGCACGATACGCAGTATTTT.

The rearrangement uses TRBV25-1 and TRBJ1-4; D is uncertain. This CDR3 contains 14 residues. The V end lost 2 bases, the J end lost 7 bases, and 11 bases lay between the germline ends. The V gene's germline CDR1 is MGHDK and CDR2 SYGVNS. DNA for the CDR3: TGTGCCAGCAGTGAACTAGTACCGGGTGAAAAACTGTTTTTT. Translation: CASSELVPGEKLFF.

As to this clone: Other DNA sequences from this sample encode an identical CDR3 as well. This chain connects TRBV6-1 to TRBJ2-5; D ambiguous. Per the germline V gene, CDR1 is MNHNS and CDR2 is SASEGT. Trimming cost V 3 bases and J 1 base, with 3 bases left between them. There are 12 residues in the CDR3. Here the CDR3 reads CASSDIQETQYF. DNA of the CDR3: TGTGCCAGCAGTGACATCCAAGAGACCCAGTACTTC.

This clone was picked up one time. This chain uses TRBV9 with TRBJ2-7; D is unresolved. V dropped 0 bases and J dropped 2 bases, with 9 bases sitting between them. CDR1 is SGDLS, CDR2 YYNGEE, per germline. The CDR3 spans 14 residues. In nucleotides, the CDR3 is TGTGCCAGCAGCGTAGATGGGCCTCCCTACGAGCAGTACTTC. Amino acids: CASSVDGPPYEQYF. The full variable domain, in which reference TRBV9 and TRBJ2-7 provide the parts outside the CDR3, is DSGVTQTPKHLITATGQRVTLRCSPRSGDLSVYWYQQSLDQGLQFLIQYYNGEERAKGNILERFSAQQFPDLHSELNLSSLELGDSALYFCASSVDGPPYEQYFGPGTRLTVT.

The rearrangement links TRBV15 to TRBJ1-5; the D gene is possibly TRBD1 (6 bases). V was pared by 0 bases and J by 5 bases, with 11 bases between. This CDR3 spans 15 amino acids. Germline V gene lookup returns CDR1 LNHNV and CDR2 YYDKDF (reference sequence). CDR3 protein: CATSRDPRGDQPQHF. In DNA, the CDR3 is TGTGCCACCAGCAGAGATCCCAGGGGTGATCAGCCCCAGCATTTT. Full variable domain (rest looked up from reference TRBV15 and TRBJ1-5): DAMVIQNPRYQVTQFGKPVTLSCSQTLNHNVMYWYQQKSSQAPKLLFHYYDKDFNNEADTPDNFQSRRPNTSFCFLDIRSPGLGDTAMYLCATSRDPRGDQPQHFGDGTRLSIL.